This T cell receptor (beta chain) was sequenced in a study of a mutant IDH1 vaccine in newly diagnosed glioma. Looking at the study overall: Commencement of vaccination occurred 4-6 weeks following radiotherapy alone, or concurrently with temozolomide cycles. Previous treatment comprised radiotherapy, temozolomide, or both, mostly both.

As to this clone: What it binds is not known.

With 0 bases clipped from V and 5 bases from J, the junction kept 15 bases outside the gene matches. This CDR3 is built from 18 residues. CDR1 and CDR2 from the germline V gene are LGHNA and YNFKEQ. Noted time point: week 23, last vaccination. Topical imiquimod was applied with each vaccine dose, which held 300 ug of mutant IDH1 20-mer peptide. Using immunoSEQ multiplex PCR, the repertoire was profiled, and TCRdb retains in-frame clones only, with some absent. This sample has some 60,000 clones, with about 87% found just once. This specimen was PBMCs, taken from a glioma patient whose treatment included an IDH1 peptide vaccine. The clonotype originates from a man in his forties with glioma. The chain joins TRBV4-2 to TRBJ1-1; TRBD1 matches at 7 bases. CDR3 nucleotide sequence: TGTGCCAGCAGCCAAGAAACAATGGGGACAGCCTCGGGGACTGAAGCTTTCTTT. Translated, it gives CASSQETMGTASGTEAFF.